Sequencing of this T cell receptor (beta chain) was carried out in a study of brain metastases from non-small cell lung cancer. Study-level findings and limits: Compared with their matched primary tumors, around 60% of brain metastases showed expanded T-cell clones. Fewer infiltrating T cells were found in brain metastases than primaries.

A word on this clone: No antigen is known for it.

This table comes from immunoSEQ multiplex PCR, and its TCRdb copy is limited to in-frame clones, with some not included. The sample has 4,500 to 5,000 clones, around nine tenths seen once. This CDR3 region has 15 residues. Germline CDR1 LNHDA, CDR2 SQIVND (reference sequence). V lost 1 base and J lost 9, with 17 bases in between. The chain carries TRBV19 and TRBJ2-3; D unclear. The sample comprised tissue from a brain metastasis. This sequence originates from a donor aged 40 or older with non-small cell lung cancer. The CDR3 loop is CASSIVVSLGATQYF. The CDR3 DNA sequence: TGTGCCAGTAGTATAGTCGTCTCCCTGGGCGCAACGCAGTATTTT.